Presented here are 2 T cell receptor beta chains from one specimen sequenced in a study of cytomegalovirus exposure and HLA in healthy donors. The PCR had 60 Vbeta and 13 Jbeta primers. Repertoires were generated with immunoSEQ multiplex PCR, while TCRdb's copy carries only in-frame clones and drops some. This repertoire shows under 70,000 clones, 70% to 80% found once; its top ten account for just under 20%. The sample was PBMCs. The receptors stem from a woman aged 60-75 years in good health and CMV-seropositive.

This clone has a single count. The chain has TRBV28 and TRBJ2-3, with a weak D call TRBD1 (6 bases). V lost 5 bases and J lost 0, with 18 bases in between. CDR3 length: 17 residues. Per the germline V gene, CDR1 is MDHEN and CDR2 is SYDVKM. The CDR3 protein is CASSIPGQSSSTDTQYF. CDR3 in DNA: TGTGCCAGCAGTATCCCTGGACAGAGCTCTAGCACAGATACGCAGTATTTT.

This clone was seen a handful of times. The CDR3 region has the DNA TGTGCTAGTGGTTTGCGGACATCTGGAAACACCATATATTTT. It translates to CASGLRTSGNTIYF. V gene TRBV12-5 combines with J gene TRBJ1-3; D possibly corresponds to TRBD1 (5 bases). Trimming pared 2 bases from V and 1 base from J, leaving 6 bases between. Germline V lookup: CDR1 LGHNT, CDR2 FRNRAP. There are 14 residues in the CDR3.